What follows is one TCR beta chain and its context. This record comes from a study of blood T cells in healthy people across ages. The CDR3 length is 14 residues. Germline V lookup: CDR1 SGDLS, CDR2 YYNGEE. Trimming removed 0 bases from V and 5 bases from J, with 11 bases in between. A second 7 to 11 cycle PCR used barcoded and J-beta primers. Every sample gave at least 2.5 million paired-end reads containing CDR3. TCRdb recomputed calls from the 5' RACE reads with MiXCR, one row per CDR3 protein. The sample holds about 800,000 distinct CDR3 sequences; more than 20% are singletons and the top ten take under 4%. This sample was shared with a second study, whose subject was T cells of mothers and their children. This second report adds: RNA was extracted, and all of it went into cDNA synthesis at roughly 1.5 ug per 15 ul.

Material: blood. The V and J genes are TRBV9 and TRBJ2-5, with no clear D. This receptor was obtained from a boy aged 5-17 years in good health. Written as DNA, the CDR3 is TGTGCCAGCAGCGTAGCAGCGCTCAAGGAGACCCAGTACTTC. It yields the protein CASSVAALKETQYF.